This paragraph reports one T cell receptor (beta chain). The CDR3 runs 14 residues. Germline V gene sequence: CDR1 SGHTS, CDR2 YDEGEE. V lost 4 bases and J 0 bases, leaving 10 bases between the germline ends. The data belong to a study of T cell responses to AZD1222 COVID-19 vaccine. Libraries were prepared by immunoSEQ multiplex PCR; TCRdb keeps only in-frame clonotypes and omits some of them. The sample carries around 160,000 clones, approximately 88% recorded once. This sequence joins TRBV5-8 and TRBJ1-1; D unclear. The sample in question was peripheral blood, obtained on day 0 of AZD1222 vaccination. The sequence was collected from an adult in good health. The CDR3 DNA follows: TGTGCCAGCAGCCGGGCCGGGGTGAACACTGAAGCTTTCTTT. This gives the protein CASSRAGVNTEAFF.